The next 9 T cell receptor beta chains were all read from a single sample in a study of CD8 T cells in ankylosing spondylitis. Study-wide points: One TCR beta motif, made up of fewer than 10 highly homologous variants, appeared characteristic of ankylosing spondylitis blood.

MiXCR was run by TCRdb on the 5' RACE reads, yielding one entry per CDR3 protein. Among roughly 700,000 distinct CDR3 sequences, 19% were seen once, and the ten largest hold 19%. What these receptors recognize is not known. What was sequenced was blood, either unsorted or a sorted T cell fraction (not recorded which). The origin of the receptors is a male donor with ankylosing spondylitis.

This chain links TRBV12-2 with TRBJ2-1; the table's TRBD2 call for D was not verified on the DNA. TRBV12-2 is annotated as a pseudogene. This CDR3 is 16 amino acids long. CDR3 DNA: TGTGCAAGTCGCGCCACGACTAGCGGAGACTTCAATGAGCAGTTCTTC. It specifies CASRATTSGDFNEQFF.

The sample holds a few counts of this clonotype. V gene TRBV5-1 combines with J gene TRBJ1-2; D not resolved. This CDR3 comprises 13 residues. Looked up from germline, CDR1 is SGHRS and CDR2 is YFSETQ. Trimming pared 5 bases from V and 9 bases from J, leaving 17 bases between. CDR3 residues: CASSLIYGLSYTF. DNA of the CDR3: TGCGCCAGCAGTCTAATTTATGGTCTGAGCTACACCTTC.

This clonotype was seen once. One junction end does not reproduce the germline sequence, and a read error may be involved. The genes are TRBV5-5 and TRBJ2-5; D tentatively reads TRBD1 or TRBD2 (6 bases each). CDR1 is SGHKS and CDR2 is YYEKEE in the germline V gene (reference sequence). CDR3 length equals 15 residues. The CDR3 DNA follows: TGTACCAGCAAGGGGGGCGTAACAGGGTTAGAGACCCAGTACTTC. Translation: CTSKGGVTGLETQYF.

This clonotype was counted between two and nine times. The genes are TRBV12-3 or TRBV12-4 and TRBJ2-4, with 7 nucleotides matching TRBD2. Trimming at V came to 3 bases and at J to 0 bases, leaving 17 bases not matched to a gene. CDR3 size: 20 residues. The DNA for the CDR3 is TGTGCCAGCAGTTTTAGAAGGGGCCTCCAAAGCGGGATAGCCAAAAACATTCAGTACTTC. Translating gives CASSFRRGLQSGIAKNIQYF.

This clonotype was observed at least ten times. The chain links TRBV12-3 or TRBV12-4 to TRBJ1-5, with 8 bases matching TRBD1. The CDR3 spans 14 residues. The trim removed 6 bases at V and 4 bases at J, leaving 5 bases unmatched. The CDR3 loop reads CASRAGQENQPQHF. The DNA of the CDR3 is TGTGCCAGCAGGGCGGGACAGGAAAATCAGCCCCAGCATTTT.

The CDR3 region is CSVNRGQAYGYTF. CDR3 nucleotide sequence: TGCAGCGTTAACAGGGGCCAGGCCTATGGCTACACCTTC. V is TRBV29-1 and J is TRBJ1-2; 7 nucleotides agree with TRBD1. The CDR3 length is 13 residues. V dropped 5 bases and J dropped 4; count of bases not matched to a gene: 7. Germline-derived CDR1 and CDR2 are SQVTM and ANQGSEA. Looking up the rest from reference TRBV29-1 and TRBJ1-2 gives the full variable domain: SAVISQKPSRDICQRGTSLTIQCQVDSQVTMMFWYRQQPGQSLTLIATANQGSEATYESGFVIDKFPISRPNLTFSTLTVSNMSPEDSSIYLCSVNRGQAYGYTFGSGTRLTVV.

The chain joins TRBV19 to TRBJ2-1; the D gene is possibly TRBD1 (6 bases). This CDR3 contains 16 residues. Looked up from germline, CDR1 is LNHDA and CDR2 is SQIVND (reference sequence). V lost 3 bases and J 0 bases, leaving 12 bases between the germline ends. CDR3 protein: CASSMLDRSSYNEQFF. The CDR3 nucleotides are TGTGCCAGTAGTATGTTAGACAGGAGCTCCTACAATGAGCAGTTCTTC.

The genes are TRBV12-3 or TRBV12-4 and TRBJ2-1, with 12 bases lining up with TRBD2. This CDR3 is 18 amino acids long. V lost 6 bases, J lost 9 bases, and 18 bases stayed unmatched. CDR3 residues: CASSPGLAGSSVLAEQFF. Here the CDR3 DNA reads TGTGCCAGCAGCCCTGGACTAGCGGGGAGTTCCGTCTTGGCTGAGCAGTTCTTC.

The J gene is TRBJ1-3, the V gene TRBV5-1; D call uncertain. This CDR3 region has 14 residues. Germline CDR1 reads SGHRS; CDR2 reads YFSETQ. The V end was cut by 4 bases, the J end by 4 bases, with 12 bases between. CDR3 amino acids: CASSPWPGGNTIYF. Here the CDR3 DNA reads TGCGCCAGCAGCCCTTGGCCGGGAGGAAACACCATATATTTT.